This T cell receptor (beta chain) was retrieved from a study of radiation and T cells in renal cell carcinoma. Study-wide results and caveats: Pretreatment tumor biopsies were lacking, so baseline clonotypes are unknown. In blood, top tumor clones expanded by 2 weeks, shrinking by 4.

CDR3 length: 15 residues. Trimming took off 7 bases at V and 0 bases at J, with 13 bases between the two ends. CDR1 SGHRS and CDR2 YFSETQ come from the germline V gene. Notes on this clone: Its antigen is as yet unknown.

Noted time point: blood 2 weeks post-SBRT. Sample treatment: 15 Gy SBRT to primary tumor, nephrectomy 4 weeks later. Here immunoSEQ multiplex PCR was the method, and the copy in TCRdb shows in-frame clones only, minus some. The top ten clones hold about 23% of a sample with tens of thousands of clones, approximately 86% of them seen once. Sample: blood, taken from a patient whose treatment included radiotherapy and nephrectomy. This TCR came from a woman in her forties or fifties with renal cell carcinoma. The chain is built from TRBV5-1 and TRBJ2-2; D perhaps matches TRBD1 (6 bases). This CDR3 is CASATGQTNTGELFF. CDR3 DNA: TGCGCCAGCGCAACGGGACAAACGAACACCGGGGAGCTGTTTTTT.